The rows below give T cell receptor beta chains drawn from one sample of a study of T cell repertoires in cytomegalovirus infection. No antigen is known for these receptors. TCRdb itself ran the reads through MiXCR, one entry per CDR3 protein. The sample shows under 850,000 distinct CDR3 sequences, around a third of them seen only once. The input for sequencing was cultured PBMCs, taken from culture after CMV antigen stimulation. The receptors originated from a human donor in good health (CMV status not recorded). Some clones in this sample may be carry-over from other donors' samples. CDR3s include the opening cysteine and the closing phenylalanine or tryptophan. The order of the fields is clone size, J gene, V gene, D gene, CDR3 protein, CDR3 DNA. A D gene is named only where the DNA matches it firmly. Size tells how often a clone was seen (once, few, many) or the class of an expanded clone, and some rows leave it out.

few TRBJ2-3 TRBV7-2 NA CASSPPTRERDTQYF TGTGCCAGCAGCCCTCCGACCAGGGAAAGAGATACGCAGTATTTT
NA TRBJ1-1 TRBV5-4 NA CASSPDGRTMNTEAFF TGTGCCAGCAGCCCGGACGGGCGGACAATGAACACTGAAGCTTTCTTT
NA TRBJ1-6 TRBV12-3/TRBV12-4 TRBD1 CASSQDRGLDSPLHF TGTGCCAGCAGTCAAGACAGGGGGCTTGATTCACCCCTCCACTTT
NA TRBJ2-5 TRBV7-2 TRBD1 CASSLPSSSGTGGLAQYF TGTGCCAGCAGCCTCCCTTCCTCGTCGGGGACAGGGGGTTTGGCCCAGTACTTC
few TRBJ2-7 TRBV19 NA CASSIREAREQYF TGTGCCAGTAGTATCAGGGAGGCGAGAGAGCAGTACTTC
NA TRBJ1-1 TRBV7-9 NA CASSLEATEAFF TGTGCCAGCAGCTTAGAGGCCACTGAAGCTTTCTTT
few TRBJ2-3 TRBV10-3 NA CAISEAFTDTQYF TGTGCCATCAGTGAAGCGTTCACAGATACGCAGTATTTT
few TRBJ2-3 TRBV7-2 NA CASSSEIRDTQYF TGTGCCAGCAGCTCAGAAATTAGGGATACGCAGTATTTT
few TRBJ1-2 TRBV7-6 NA CASSAHTGNYGYTF TGTGCCAGCAGCGCCCACACAGGAAACTATGGCTACACCTTC
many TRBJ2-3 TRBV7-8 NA CASSFSSDTQYF TGTGCCAGCAGCTTTTCATCAGATACGCAGTATTTT
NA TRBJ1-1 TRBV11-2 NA CASSLRAVKATEAFF TGTGCCAGCAGCTTAAGAGCAGTAAAGGCTACAGAAGCTTTCTTT
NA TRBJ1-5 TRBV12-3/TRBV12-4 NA CASSFGRNNQPQHF TGTGCCAGCAGTTTCGGCAGGAACAATCAGCCCCAGCATTTT
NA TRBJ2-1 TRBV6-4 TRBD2 CASSDGLAGGNEQFF TGTGCCAGCAGTGACGGCCTAGCGGGAGGGAATGAGCAGTTCTTC
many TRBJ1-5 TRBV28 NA CASSLSVQGNQPQHF TGTGCCAGCAGTTTATCCGTCCAGGGCAATCAGCCCCAGCATTTT
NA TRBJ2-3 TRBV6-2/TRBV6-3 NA CASSKETADTQYF TGTGCCAGCAGTAAAGAGACTGCGGATACGCAGTATTTT
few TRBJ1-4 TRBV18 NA CASSPPDSLNEKLFF TGTGCCAGCTCACCACCGGACAGCCTTAATGAAAAACTGTTTTTT
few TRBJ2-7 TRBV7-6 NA CASSLGADSYEQYF TGTGCCAGCAGCTTAGGAGCAGACAGTTACGAGCAGTACTTC
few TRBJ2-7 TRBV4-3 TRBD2 CASSQDELAGHYEQYF TGCGCCAGCAGCCAAGACGAGCTAGCGGGACATTACGAGCAGTACTTC
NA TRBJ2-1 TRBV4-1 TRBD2 CASSQESLGTSMYNEQFF TGCGCCAGCAGCCAAGAGTCTTTAGGGACTAGTATGTACAATGAGCAGTTCTTC
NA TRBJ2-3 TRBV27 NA CASSLPGGATDTQYF TGTGCCAGCAGTTTACCAGGGGGGGCTACAGATACGCAGTATTTT
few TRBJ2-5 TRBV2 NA CASSLGPAEETQYF TGTGCCAGCAGTTTGGGGCCAGCCGAAGAGACCCAGTACTTC
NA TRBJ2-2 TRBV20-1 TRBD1 CSARVDRDTGELFF TGCAGTGCTAGAGTGGACAGGGACACCGGGGAGCTGTTTTTT
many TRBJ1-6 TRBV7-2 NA CASSLRDRSYNSPLHF TGTGCCAGCAGCTTAAGGGACCGCTCCTATAATTCACCCCTCCACTTT
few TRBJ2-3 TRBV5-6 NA CASSLGGARDTQYF TGTGCCAGCAGCTTGGGGGGGGCGAGGGATACGCAGTATTTT
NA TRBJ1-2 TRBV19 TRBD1 CATMDREGYGYTF TGTGCCACTATGGACAGGGAGGGCTATGGCTACACCTTC
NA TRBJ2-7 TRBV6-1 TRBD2 CASSETPFAGGPNEQYF TGTGCCAGCAGTGAAACCCCGTTCGCGGGAGGGCCAAACGAGCAGTACTTC
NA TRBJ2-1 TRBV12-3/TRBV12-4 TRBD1 CASTSDRRNEQFF TGTGCCAGCACCTCGGACAGGCGCAATGAGCAGTTCTTC
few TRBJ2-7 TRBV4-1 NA CASSQWLEYEQYF TGCGCCAGCAGCCAATGGCTAGAATACGAGCAGTACTTC